This is a list of T cell receptor beta chains from one sample in a study of blood T cell repertoires in COVID-19. Sequencing was performed with immunoSEQ multiplex PCR; in TCRdb, only in-frame clones are kept and a portion is missing. The table lists approximately 77,000 clones, around 85% of them singletons. The specimen sequenced was peripheral blood. Every receptor here comes from a man aged 50-60 years with COVID-19, enrolled during active disease. CDR3s include the opening cysteine and the closing phenylalanine or tryptophan. D genes are given only for firm matches. Clone size is not always given. Where it is, it says once, few, many or a class for expanded clones.

abundance: -; v_gene: TRBV5-1; j_gene: TRBJ1-2; d_gene: -; CDR3aa: CASSFRDPKEGGYTF; CDR3nt: TGCGCCAGCAGCTTCCGGGACCCCAAGGAGGGGGGCTACACCTTC
abundance: -; v_gene: TRBV4-2; j_gene: TRBJ2-4; d_gene: TRBD2; CDR3aa: CASSQLPGGGQAKNIQYF; CDR3nt: TGTGCCAGCAGCCAACTACCGGGGGGGGGTCAAGCCAAAAACATTCAGTACTTC
abundance: once; v_gene: TRBV6-5; j_gene: TRBJ2-3; d_gene: -; CDR3aa: CASRAGITDTQYF; CDR3nt: TGTGCCAGCAGGGCAGGGATCACAGATACGCAGTATTTT
abundance: -; v_gene: TRBV2; j_gene: TRBJ1-4; d_gene: TRBD1; CDR3aa: CASTGQVGEKLFF; CDR3nt: TGTGCCAGCACAGGACAGGTTGGGGAAAAACTGTTTTTT
abundance: -; v_gene: TRBV13; j_gene: TRBJ2-5; d_gene: -; CDR3aa: CASSLRPQEETQYF; CDR3nt: TGTGCCAGCAGCTTAAGGCCCCAGGAAGAGACCCAGTACTTC
abundance: -; v_gene: TRBV18; j_gene: TRBJ1-3; d_gene: -; CDR3aa: CASSGQSSGNTIYF; CDR3nt: TGTGCCAGCTCAGGGCAGAGCTCTGGAAACACCATATATTTT
abundance: -; v_gene: TRBV6-6; j_gene: TRBJ2-7; d_gene: TRBD1; CDR3aa: CASSYDDRVGEQYF; CDR3nt: TGTGCCAGCAGTTATGACGACAGGGTGGGTGAGCAGTACTTC
abundance: -; v_gene: TRBV7-9; j_gene: TRBJ1-1; d_gene: -; CDR3aa: CASSNDRRNTEAFF; CDR3nt: TGTGCCAGCAGCAACGACAGGCGGAACACTGAAGCTTTCTTT
abundance: few; v_gene: TRBV5-1; j_gene: TRBJ1-5; d_gene: TRBD1; CDR3aa: CASSWGQGDQPQHF; CDR3nt: TGCGCCAGCAGCTGGGGACAGGGAGATCAGCCCCAGCATTTT
abundance: -; v_gene: TRBV3-1/TRBV3-2; j_gene: TRBJ2-7; d_gene: -; CDR3aa: CASSQAGYEQYF; CDR3nt: TGTGCCAGCAGCCAAGCAGGCTACGAGCAGTACTTC
abundance: once; v_gene: TRBV20-1; j_gene: TRBJ1-5; d_gene: -; CDR3aa: CSASIRGVVQPQHF; CDR3nt: TGCAGTGCTAGTATCAGGGGAGTAGTCCAGCCCCAGCATTTT
abundance: -; v_gene: TRBV27; j_gene: TRBJ2-2; d_gene: TRBD1; CDR3aa: CASSQTRGGLTGELFF; CDR3nt: TGTGCCAGCAGTCAAACGCGAGGGGGCCTCACCGGGGAGCTGTTTTTT
abundance: once; v_gene: TRBV12-3/TRBV12-4; j_gene: TRBJ1-6; d_gene: -; CDR3aa: CASSRQENSPLHF; CDR3nt: TGTGCCAGCAGCCGACAGGAGAATTCACCCCTCCACTTT
abundance: -; v_gene: TRBV15; j_gene: TRBJ1-4; d_gene: TRBD1; CDR3aa: CATSGGSNEKLFF; CDR3nt: TGTGCCACCTCAGGGGGTAGCAATGAAAAACTGTTTTTT
abundance: few; v_gene: TRBV30; j_gene: TRBJ1-3; d_gene: -; CDR3aa: CAWSNDRRSGNTIYF; CDR3nt: TGTGCCTGGAGTAACGACAGGCGCTCTGGAAACACCATATATTTT
abundance: -; v_gene: TRBV6-2/TRBV6-3; j_gene: TRBJ2-3; d_gene: -; CDR3aa: CASSYRPRDTQYF; CDR3nt: TGTGCCAGCAGTTACCGTCCGAGGGATACGCAGTATTTT
abundance: -; v_gene: TRBV9; j_gene: TRBJ2-7; d_gene: -; CDR3aa: CASSVDGHKGVEQYF; CDR3nt: TGTGCCAGCAGCGTAGACGGACACAAAGGCGTCGAGCAGTACTTC
abundance: -; v_gene: TRBV7-9; j_gene: TRBJ2-2; d_gene: -; CDR3aa: CASSLGTNTGELFF; CDR3nt: TGTGCCAGCAGCTTAGGTACAAACACCGGGGAGCTGTTTTTT
abundance: -; v_gene: TRBV4-2; j_gene: TRBJ1-6; d_gene: TRBD1; CDR3aa: CASSPRDSDSPLHF; CDR3nt: TGTGCCAGCAGTCCCCGGGACAGCGATTCACCCCTCCACTTT
abundance: -; v_gene: TRBV29-1; j_gene: TRBJ2-2; d_gene: TRBD2; CDR3aa: CSVENSGRENTGELFF; CDR3nt: TGCAGCGTTGAAAATAGCGGGAGAGAGAACACCGGGGAGCTGTTTTTT
abundance: -; v_gene: TRBV28; j_gene: TRBJ1-6; d_gene: -; CDR3aa: CASSSPGTANSPLHF; CDR3nt: TGTGCCAGCAGTTCCCCCGGGACTGCCAATTCACCCCTCCACTTT
abundance: -; v_gene: TRBV9; j_gene: TRBJ2-1; d_gene: -; CDR3aa: CASSVDMRAIATNEQFF; CDR3nt: TGTGCCAGCAGCGTAGATATGAGGGCCATCGCAACCAATGAGCAGTTCTTC
abundance: -; v_gene: TRBV19; j_gene: TRBJ2-3; d_gene: TRBD2; CDR3aa: CASSIGLAGGPSTDTQYF; CDR3nt: TGTGCCAGTAGTATTGGACTAGCGGGAGGGCCCAGCACAGATACGCAGTATTTT
abundance: few; v_gene: TRBV19; j_gene: TRBJ2-7; d_gene: -; CDR3aa: CASSRARGAGEQYF; CDR3nt: TGTGCCAGTAGTAGGGCACGGGGGGCGGGAGAGCAGTACTTC